The present entry profiles one T cell receptor beta chain with its context. This specimen belongs to a study of T cell changes during pregnancy in multiple sclerosis. Germline CDR1 is SGDLS and CDR2 is YYNGEE. V lost 1 base to trimming and J lost 0 bases, with 13 bases between them. The CDR3 consists of 16 residues. Here immunoSEQ multiplex PCR was the method, and the copy in TCRdb shows in-frame clones only, minus some. Counted here are tens of thousands of clones, around 90% occurring once; the ten biggest clones make up about 0.85%. V gene TRBV9 combines with J gene TRBJ1-1; tentative D call: TRBD1 (5 bases). Sample: peripheral blood, taken before pregnancy. The sequence was collected from a female donor with multiple sclerosis, enrolled in a pregnancy study. The CDR3 DNA sequence: TGTGCCAGCAGCGTATTCGAAAAAGGGGTGAACACTGAAGCTTTCTTT. It encodes CASSVFEKGVNTEAFF.